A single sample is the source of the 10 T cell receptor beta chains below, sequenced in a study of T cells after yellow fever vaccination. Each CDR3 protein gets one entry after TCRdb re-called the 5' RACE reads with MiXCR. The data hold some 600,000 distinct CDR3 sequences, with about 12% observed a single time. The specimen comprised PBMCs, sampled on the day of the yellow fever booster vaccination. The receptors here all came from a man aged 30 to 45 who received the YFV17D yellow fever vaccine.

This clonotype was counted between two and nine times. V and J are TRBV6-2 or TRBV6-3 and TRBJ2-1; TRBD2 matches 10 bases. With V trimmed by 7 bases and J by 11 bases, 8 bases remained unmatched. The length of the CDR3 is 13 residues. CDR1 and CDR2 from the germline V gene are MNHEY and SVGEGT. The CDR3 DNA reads TGTGCCAGCACCCAGGGACTAGCGAGTAAGCAGTTCTTC. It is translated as CASTQGLASKQFF.

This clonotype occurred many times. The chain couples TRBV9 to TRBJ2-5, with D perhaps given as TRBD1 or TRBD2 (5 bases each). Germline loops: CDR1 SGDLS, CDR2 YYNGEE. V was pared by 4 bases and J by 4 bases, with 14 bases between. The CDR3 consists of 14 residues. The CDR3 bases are TGTGCCAGCAGCCTATCCGGGACCAGAGAGACCCAGTACTTC. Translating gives CASSLSGTRETQYF.

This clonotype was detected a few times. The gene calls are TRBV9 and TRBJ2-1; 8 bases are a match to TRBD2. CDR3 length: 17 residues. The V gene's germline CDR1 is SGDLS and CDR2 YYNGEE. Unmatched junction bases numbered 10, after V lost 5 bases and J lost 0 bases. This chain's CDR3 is CASSPPGGSFSYNEQFF. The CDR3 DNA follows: TGTGCCAGCAGTCCTCCGGGGGGGAGTTTCTCCTACAATGAGCAGTTCTTC.

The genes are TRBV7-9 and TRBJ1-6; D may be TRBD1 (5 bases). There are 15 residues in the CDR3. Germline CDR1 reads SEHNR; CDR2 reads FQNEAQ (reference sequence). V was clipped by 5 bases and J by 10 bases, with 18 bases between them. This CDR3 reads CASSPPGESWSPLHF. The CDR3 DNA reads TGTGCCAGCAGCCCCCCGGGGGAAAGCTGGTCACCCCTCCACTTT.

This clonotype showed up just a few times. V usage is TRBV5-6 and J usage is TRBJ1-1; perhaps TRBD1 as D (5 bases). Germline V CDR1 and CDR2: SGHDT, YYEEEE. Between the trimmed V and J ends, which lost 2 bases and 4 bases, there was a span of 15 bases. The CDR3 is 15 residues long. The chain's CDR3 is CASSFASTGGTEAFF. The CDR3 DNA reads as TGTGCCAGCAGCTTCGCGTCTACGGGGGGCACTGAAGCTTTCTTT.

In nucleotides, the CDR3 is TGCAGCGTGGGAGCCAGGGATCAGCCCCAGCATTTT. Residues: CSVGARDQPQHF. The rearrangement joins TRBV29-1 to TRBJ1-5; possibly TRBD1 for D (5 bases). V shed 6 bases and J shed 5 bases, with 11 bases lying between them. This CDR3 comprises 12 residues. CDR1 is SQVTM, CDR2 ANQGSEA, per germline.

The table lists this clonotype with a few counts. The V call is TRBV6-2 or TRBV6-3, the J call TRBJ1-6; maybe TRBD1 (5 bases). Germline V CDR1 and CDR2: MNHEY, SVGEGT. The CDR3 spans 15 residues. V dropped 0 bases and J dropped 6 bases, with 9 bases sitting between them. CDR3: CASSYSSRANSPLHF. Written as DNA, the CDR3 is TGTGCCAGCAGTTACTCTTCCAGGGCTAATTCACCCCTCCACTTT.

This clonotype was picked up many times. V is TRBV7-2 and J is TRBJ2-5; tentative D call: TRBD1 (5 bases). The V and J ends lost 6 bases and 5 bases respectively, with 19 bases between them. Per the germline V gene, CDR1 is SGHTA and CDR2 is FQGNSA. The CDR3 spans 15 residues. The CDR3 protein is CASSESLVRGETQYF. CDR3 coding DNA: TGTGCCAGCAGTGAGTCCTTAGTAAGGGGTGAGACCCAGTACTTC.

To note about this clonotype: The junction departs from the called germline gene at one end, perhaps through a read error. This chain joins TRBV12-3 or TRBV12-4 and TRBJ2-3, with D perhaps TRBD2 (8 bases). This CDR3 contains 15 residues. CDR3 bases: TGTGCCAGCAGTGTAGCGGGACAGCGCACAGATACGCAGTATTTT. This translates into CASSVAGQRTDTQYF.

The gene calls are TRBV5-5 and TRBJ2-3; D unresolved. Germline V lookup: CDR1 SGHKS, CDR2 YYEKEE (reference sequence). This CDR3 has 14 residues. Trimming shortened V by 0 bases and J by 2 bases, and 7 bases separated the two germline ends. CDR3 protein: CASSLDSHTDTQYF. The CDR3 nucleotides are TGTGCCAGCAGCTTGGACAGTCACACAGATACGCAGTATTTT.